The rows below give T cell receptor beta chains drawn from one sample of a study of metastatic and nonmetastatic thyroid tumors. MiXCR reprocessed the PCR reads for TCRdb. The sample records just under 60,000 clones, under 20% being singletons. What was sequenced was blood. The receptors were sampled from a male donor with papillary thyroid cancer or a benign thyroid nodule (not recorded which). Some clones in this sample may be carry-over from other donors' samples. Both conserved end residues are part of each CDR3. The D gene is left open where the match is weak. For some rows the clone size is stated as once, few or many, or as a class when expanded; others skip it.

>TRBV27|few|TRBJ2-1|TRBD1
CASSLGTGAYNEQFF
TGTGCCAGCAGTTTGGGGACAGGGGCTTACAATGAGCAGTTCTTC
>TRBV5-5|many|TRBJ2-5|TRBD1
CASSSPGTGQETQYF
TGTGCCAGCAGCTCACCCGGGACAGGCCAAGAGACCCAGTACTTC
>TRBV3-1|many|TRBJ1-5|NA
CASSQWQSGQPQHF
TGTGCCAGCAGCCAATGGCAGAGCGGTCAGCCCCAGCATTTT
>TRBV6-1|many|TRBJ2-3|TRBD2
CASSEERGGLDTQYF
TGTGCCAGCAGTGAGGAGCGGGGGGGCCTCGATACGCAGTATTTT
>TRBV28|NA|TRBJ2-7|NA
CDSRGIGGDGEQYF
TGTGACAGCCGTGGAATCGGGGGTGATGGCGAGCAGTACTTC
>TRBV5-6|many|TRBJ2-3|NA
CASSWGGGAELAQYF
TGTGCCAGCAGCTGGGGTGGGGGCGCGGAGCTGGCGCAGTATTTT
>TRBV6-1|medium-sized|TRBJ2-7|TRBD1
CASSESVTGSGYEQYF
TGTGCCAGCAGTGAAAGTGTGACAGGGTCTGGGTACGAGCAGTACTTC
>TRBV5-6|many|TRBJ2-7|TRBD1
CASSFTGTGRNYEQYF
TGTGCCAGCAGTTTCACCGGGACAGGGAGAAACTACGAGCAGTACTTC
>TRBV6-4|many|TRBJ2-3|TRBD1
CASSDRTGGADTQYF
TGTGCCAGCAGTGACAGGACAGGGGGGGCAGATACGCAGTATTTT
>TRBV6-1|NA|TRBJ1-6|TRBD1
CASSRDRIFNSPLNF
TGTGCCAGCAGCCGGGACAGAATTTTTAATTCACCCCTCAACTTT
>TRBV6-2/TRBV6-3|many|TRBJ1-5|NA
CASSYGPRSNQPQHF
TGTGCCAGCAGTTACGGTCCGAGGAGCAATCAGCCCCAGCATTTT
>TRBV5-4|NA|TRBJ2-7|TRBD2
CASSLPSGKRPYEQYF
TGTGCCAGCAGCCTTCCTAGCGGGAAGAGGCCCTACGAGCAGTACTTC
>TRBV7-2|NA|TRBJ2-7|TRBD2
CASSLATFREGDEQYF
TGTGCCAGCAGCTTAGCGACCTTTAGGGAGGGCGACGAGCAGTACTTC
>TRBV15|many|TRBJ2-5|NA
CATSRDRQETQYF
TGTGCCACCAGCAGAGATAGGCAAGAGACCCAGTACTTC
>TRBV27|many|TRBJ1-6|NA
CASRSGGGQGYNSPLHF
TGTGCCAGCAGGTCCGGGGGGGGCCAAGGTTATAATTCACCCCTCCACTTT
>TRBV2|medium-sized|TRBJ1-2|TRBD1
CASSEWGDRDYGYTF
TGTGCCAGCAGTGAATGGGGGGACAGGGACTATGGCTACACCTTC
>TRBV12-3/TRBV12-4|NA|TRBJ1-2|NA
CASSTTGTVYRYTF
TGTGCCAGCAGTACTACCGGGACCGTATATCGCTACACCTTC
>TRBV28|many|TRBJ2-3|TRBD2
CASRRLAGGRTDTQYF
TGTGCCAGCAGAAGACTAGCGGGAGGCCGCACAGATACGCAGTATTTT
>TRBV4-3|many|TRBJ1-6|NA
CASSQYPLRDTDNSPLHF
TGCGCCAGCAGCCAATATCCCCTCCGGGACACCGATAATTCACCCCTCCACTTT
>TRBV7-8|few|TRBJ1-1|NA
CASSLGAGGGEAFF
TGTGCCAGCAGCTTAGGTGCAGGTGGGGGGGAAGCTTTCTTT
>TRBV5-7|many|TRBJ2-2|TRBD2
CASSWGTGTSGHTGELFF
TGTGCCAGCAGCTGGGGGACCGGGACTAGCGGCCACACCGGGGAGCTGTTTTTT
>TRBV5-1|many|TRBJ2-3|TRBD2
CASSLTSGGVIDTQYF
TGCGCCAGCAGCTTGACTAGCGGGGGGGTCATAGATACGCAGTATTTT
>TRBV20-1|many|TRBJ2-3|NA
CSAGPHLSGSDTQYF
TGCAGTGCTGGACCGCACTTAAGCGGGTCGGATACGCAGTATTTT
>TRBV29-1|many|TRBJ1-2|NA
CSVVDLLGGYTF
TGCAGCGTTGTCGATCTCCTTGGTGGCTACACCTTC
>TRBV6-1|many|TRBJ1-1|TRBD1
CASSPGTGPAEAFF
TGTGCCAGCTCACCCGGGACAGGGCCGGCTGAAGCTTTCTTT
>TRBV27|many|TRBJ2-2|NA
CASSRQYTGELFF
TGTGCCAGCAGCCGACAGTACACCGGGGAGCTGTTTTTT
>TRBV5-1|many|TRBJ1-1|NA
CASSRGEGGAEAFF
TGCGCCAGCAGCCGTGGGGAGGGAGGCGCTGAAGCTTTCTTT
>TRBV6-5|medium-sized|TRBJ2-7|NA
CASSYGDGSYEQYF
TGTGCCAGCAGTTACGGGGACGGCTCCTACGAGCAGTACTTC
>TRBV5-5|NA|TRBJ2-7|NA
CASSQEGSSYEQYF
TGTGCCAGCAGCCAAGAGGGCAGTTCCTACGAGCAGTACTTC
>TRBV6-1|NA|TRBJ2-3|NA
CASRTRGRSETDTQYF
TGTGCCAGCAGGACCAGGGGCCGGTCTGAAACAGATACGCAGTATTTT
>TRBV27|NA|TRBJ2-1|NA
CASISPPLGEQFF
TGTGCCAGCATTTCGCCCCCCCTGGGGGAGCAGTTCTTC
>TRBV10-3|many|TRBJ2-5|NA
CAIRERPEEIETQYF
TGTGCCATCAGAGAGAGGCCGGAGGAAATAGAGACCCAGTACTTC
>TRBV28|many|TRBJ1-5|TRBD1
CASSQGQGSTPQHF
TGTGCCAGCAGTCAAGGACAGGGGAGTACGCCCCAGCATTTT
>TRBV30|many|TRBJ1-1|NA
CAWTRRDLNTEAFF
TGTGCCTGGACTAGAAGGGACTTGAACACTGAAGCTTTCTTT
>TRBV19|many|TRBJ1-1|TRBD1
CASSVGTDRGLAFF
TGTGCCAGTAGTGTGGGGACCGACAGGGGATTAGCTTTCTTT
>TRBV19|many|TRBJ2-3|NA
CASSLTDTQYF
TGTGCCAGTAGCCTCACAGATACGCAGTATTTT
>TRBV20-1|many|TRBJ2-5|NA
CSARGDTEGSLKETQYF
TGCAGTGCTAGGGGGGACACCGAGGGGAGCCTAAAAGAGACCCAGTACTTC
>TRBV20-1|many|TRBJ1-5|TRBD1
CSARENRGGQPQHF
TGCAGTGCTAGAGAAAACAGGGGTGGACAGCCCCAGCATTTT
>TRBV20-1|many|TRBJ2-1|NA
CSARDNNNEQFF
TGCAGTGCTAGAGATAACAACAATGAGCAGTTCTTC
>TRBV9|many|TRBJ2-1|NA
CASSVGGTYNEQFF
TGTGCCAGCAGCGTAGGCGGGACCTACAATGAGCAGTTCTTC
>TRBV3-1|NA|TRBJ1-2|NA
CASSQWGYGYTF
TGTGCCAGCAGCCAATGGGGCTATGGCTACACCTTC